This entry is about one T cell receptor (beta chain). Its specificity is unknown. This may be a read error, as it is one base from a much larger clone. This sample was included in a study of glioma-infiltrating T cells. Findings and caveats of the study: Gliomas, especially low-grade, showed above-expected tissue-blood divergence; non-neoplastic patients showed below. CDR3 overlap between tissue and blood was very small.

TCR alpha and beta CDR3 regions were amplified from RNA using iRepertoire nested multiplex PCR. Input was 100-400 ng of tissue mRNA or PBMC total RNA. Via MiXCR, TCRdb re-called the multiplex PCR reads, giving one row per CDR3 protein. The table records approximately 120,000 distinct CDR3 sequences, roughly 24% of them present only once. The trim removed 4 bases at V and 4 bases at J, leaving 8 bases unmatched. The CDR3 contains 15 residues. The sample consisted of glioma tissue, nonneoplastic brain tissue, or PBMCs (not recorded which). The TCR sequence derives from a human donor with low-grade glioma or glioblastoma, undergoing nonglioma brain surgery, or in good health (not recorded which). The chain uses TRBV12-3 or TRBV12-4 and TRBJ2-7; 9 nucleotides line up with TRBD2. CDR3 sequence (DNA): TGTGCCAGCAGTTCCGGACTAGCGAAACCTTACGAGCAGTACTTC. Translating it yields CASSSGLAKPYEQYF.